This T cell receptor (beta chain) originates from a study of early T cells in non-severe SARS-CoV-2 infection. Study context: Sequencing of bulk RNA from unsorted whole blood was done, without chain pairing.

As part of library construction, unique molecular identifiers were attached to individual cDNA molecules. TCRdb re-called the 5' RACE reads with MiXCR, one entry per CDR3 protein. The sample shows fewer than 120,000 distinct CDR3 sequences, around 12% of them seen only once. Sequenced here: whole blood, sampled at baseline. The clonotype originates from an adult who was a healthcare worker with PCR-confirmed SARS-CoV-2 infection or an uninfected control (not recorded which).

The CDR3 DNA follows: TGCAGTGCTAGCGACAGGGGGTATGCAGATACGCAGTATTTT. Amino acids: CSASDRGYADTQYF. This sequence joins TRBV20-1 and TRBJ2-3; 9 nucleotides agree with TRBD1. J was trimmed by 4 bases and V by 3 bases; bases with no gene match: 5. CDR3 length equals 14 residues. Germline CDR1 reads DFQATT; CDR2 reads SNEGSKA (reference sequence).